The 23 T cell receptor beta chains below come from one sample, sequenced in a study of T cells in Graves' hyperthyroidism and ophthalmopathy. The TCR beta CDR3 regions underwent amplification using RNA transcripts as the source. TCR CDR3 underwent first-round RT-PCR with the HTBI primer set. TCRdb passed the multiplex PCR reads through MiXCR, listing each CDR3 protein once. The table includes about 420,000 distinct CDR3 sequences, approximately 15% detected once. Material for sequencing was blood. Receptor source: a woman aged 18-29 years with Graves' hyperthyroidism.

This clonotype has just a few counts. V and J are TRBV2 and TRBJ2-3; 10 nucleotides align to TRBD1. Germline V gene sequence: CDR1 SNHLY, CDR2 FYNNEI. The CDR3 has 16 residues. This CDR3 reads CGSGTGTGVRPDTQYF. CDR3 coding DNA: TGTGGGTCGGGCACCGGGACAGGGGTCCGCCCAGATACGCAGTATTTT.

In its sample, this clonotype was seen many times. The chain combines TRBV7-2 with TRBJ2-3; no firm D call. The CDR3 has 14 amino acids. The V gene lost 0 bases and the J gene lost 4 bases, with 8 bases spanning the gap. CDR1 SGHTA and CDR2 FQGNSA come from the germline V gene. In nucleotides, the CDR3 is TGTGCCAGCAGCTTAGCGGGGTTTTCAGATACGCAGTATTTT. Protein product: CASSLAGFSDTQYF.

This clonotype was recorded at least ten times. The chain combines TRBV20-1 with TRBJ1-1; a possible D gene is TRBD1 (6 bases). From germline, CDR1 is DFQATT and CDR2 SNEGSKA (reference sequence). V lost 6 bases, J lost 5 bases, and 13 bases lay in between. The CDR3 sequence is 12 residues long. As DNA, the CDR3 is TGCAGTGCAGGGGGGCATGGGACTGAAGCTTTCTTT. This sequence encodes CSAGGHGTEAFF.

This clonotype was picked up a small number of times. This chain uses TRBV3-1 with TRBJ2-3, with D uncertain. This CDR3 contains 12 residues. Trimming removed 4 bases from V and 8 bases from J, with 10 bases in between. Germline V gene data show CDR1 as LGHDT and CDR2 as YNNKEL (reference sequence). CDR3: CASSPRLGTQYF. The CDR3 DNA reads TGTGCCAGCAGCCCCCGATTGGGTACGCAGTATTTT.

The chain links TRBV4-1 to TRBJ1-1, with TRBD1 matching over 7 bases. This CDR3 has 13 amino acids. CDR1 is MGHRA, CDR2 YSYEKL, per germline. The ends lost 3 bases at V and 6 bases at J; junction bases unmatched: 4. This CDR3 reads CASSHTTGSEAFF. The DNA for the CDR3 is TGCGCCAGCAGCCACACGACAGGGTCTGAAGCTTTCTTT.

This clonotype was seen more than once but under ten times. The rearrangement links TRBV18 to TRBJ1-1; 7 nucleotides agree with TRBD1. The V gene end was trimmed by 3 bases and the J gene end by 0 bases; junction bases not matched to a gene: 7. The germline V gene has CDR1 KGHSH and CDR2 LQKENI. CDR3 length equals 16 residues. DNA for the CDR3: TGTGCCAGCTCACCCAAGGGGGCCGGAATGAACACTGAAGCTTTCTTT. Its protein is CASSPKGAGMNTEAFF. Full variable domain (rest looked up from reference TRBV18 and TRBJ1-1): NAGVMQNPRHLVRRRGQEARLRCSPMKGHSHVYWYRQLPEEGLKFMVYLQKENIIDESGMPKERFSAEFPKEGPSILRIQQVVRGDSAAYFCASSPKGAGMNTEAFFGQGTRLTVV.

The CDR3: CSVGAGGTHYEQFF. CDR3 coding DNA: TGCAGCGTTGGAGCGGGAGGAACCCACTATGAGCAGTTCTTC. The V call is TRBV29-1, the J call TRBJ2-1, with 9 positions matching TRBD2. The CDR3 extends over 14 amino acids. Trimming removed 4 bases from V and 8 bases from J; junction bases left unmatched: 9. Germline lookup yields CDR1 SQVTM and CDR2 ANQGSEA.

This clonotype was picked up many times. The chain recombines TRBV3-1 with TRBJ1-3, with D possibly TRBD1 on 5 matching bases. CDR1 and CDR2 from the germline V gene are LGHDT and YNNKEL (reference sequence). The CDR3 spans 14 residues. The V end lost 1 base, the J end lost 2 bases, and 6 bases lay between the germline ends. DNA of the CDR3: TGTGCCAGCAGCCAAGGAGGGGCTGGAAACACCATATATTTT. This sequence encodes CASSQGGAGNTIYF.

This clonotype was recorded once. A much more abundant neighbour one base away suggests this may be a read error. The chain links TRBV20-1 to TRBJ2-7, with 7 bases identical to TRBD2. Germline V gene data show CDR1 as DFQATT and CDR2 as SNEGSKA (reference sequence). There are 16 residues in the CDR3. CDR3 sequence: CSARGASGEFSYQQYF. The CDR3 DNA reads TGCAGTGCTAGAGGAGCCAGCGGGGAGTTCTCCTACCAGCAGTACTTC.

Ten or more counts support this clonotype. The rearrangement links TRBV27 to TRBJ2-5, with a tentative D call TRBD1 (5 bases). The germline CDR1 and CDR2 sequences are MNHEY and SMNVEV (reference sequence). CDR3 length: 13 residues. Between the trimmed V and J ends, which lost 1 base and 5 bases, there was a span of 8 bases. CDR3 nucleotide sequence: TGTGCCAGCAGTTTATGGGGCGCGGAGACCCAGTACTTC. It codes for CASSLWGAETQYF.

This clonotype came up many times. V gene TRBV20-1 combines with J gene TRBJ2-3; D gene unclear. Per the germline V gene, CDR1 is DFQATT and CDR2 is SNEGSKA (reference sequence). Trimming cost V 2 bases and J 4 bases, with 13 bases left between them. The CDR3 runs to 14 residues. The CDR3 loop is CSARQGDGPDTQYF. The CDR3 DNA reads as TGCAGTGCTAGACAAGGCGACGGCCCAGATACGCAGTATTTT.

In this sample, this clonotype turned up many times. The V and J genes are TRBV6-1 and TRBJ2-5, with 7 bases that match TRBD2. The V gene end was trimmed by 5 bases and the J gene end by 5 bases; junction bases not matched to a gene: 11. This CDR3 has 15 amino acids. CDR1 is MNHNS and CDR2 is SASEGT in the germline V gene. Here the CDR3 reads CASSYGGGRGETQYF. The CDR3 DNA is TGTGCCAGCAGTTACGGTGGCGGGAGAGGCGAGACCCAGTACTTC.

This clonotype has a handful of counts. The rearrangement links TRBV6-2 or TRBV6-3 to TRBJ2-6, with no clear D. This CDR3 is 16 amino acids long. CDR1 is MNHEY, CDR2 SVGEGT, per germline. Between the trimmed V and J ends, which lost 2 bases and 2 bases, there was a span of 10 bases. CDR3 sequence (DNA): TGTGCCAGCAGTTACGTCGGCCTAACTGGGGCCAACGTCCTGACTTTC. Amino acid sequence: CASSYVGLTGANVLTF.

This chain joins TRBV7-2 and TRBJ1-6; D is unresolved. With 1 base removed from V and 4 bases from J, the gap between germline ends came to 8 bases. This CDR3 region has 15 residues. From germline, CDR1 is SGHTA and CDR2 FQGNSA. The CDR3 coding sequence is TGTGCCAGCAGCTTAGATAGGATTTATAATTCACCCCTCCACTTT. This sequence encodes CASSLDRIYNSPLHF. Complete variable domain (other parts from reference TRBV7-2 and TRBJ1-6): GAGVSQSPSNKVTEKGKDVELRCDPISGHTALYWYRQSLGQGLEFLIYFQGNSAPDKSGLPSDRFSAERTGGSVSTLTIQRTQQEDSAVYLCASSLDRIYNSPLHFGNGTRLTVT.

This clonotype was recorded at least ten times. The chain recombines TRBV11-1 with TRBJ2-3, with 7 bases fitting TRBD1. The CDR3 is made up of 17 amino acids. Trimming removed 5 bases from V and 0 bases from J; junction bases left unmatched: 11. Germline assignment: CDR1 SGHAT and CDR2 FQDESV (reference sequence). In DNA form, the CDR3 reads TGTGCCAGCAGCGTCACCGGGACAGTCGTAAGCACAGATACGCAGTATTTT. It specifies CASSVTGTVVSTDTQYF. The variable domain in full, with the rest retrieved from reference TRBV11-1 and TRBJ2-3, is EAEVAQSPRYKITEKSQAVAFWCDPISGHATLYWYRQILGQGPELLVQFQDESVVDDSQLPKDRFSAERLKGVDSTLKIQPAELGDSAMYLCASSVTGTVVSTDTQYFGPGTRLTVL.

This clonotype has just a few counts. The chain joins TRBV20-1 to TRBJ1-1; no definite D call. Trimming shortened V by 0 bases and J by 0 bases, and 8 bases separated the two germline ends. The CDR3 is 14 residues long. Germline V CDR1 and CDR2: DFQATT, SNEGSKA (reference sequence). CDR3 loop: CSARDTGMNTEAFF. The CDR3 DNA is TGCAGTGCTAGAGATACGGGAATGAACACTGAAGCTTTCTTT.

This chain uses TRBV5-1 with TRBJ1-3; D is perhaps TRBD1 (5 bases). This CDR3 has 12 amino acids. The germline V and J ends were trimmed by 4 bases and 8 bases, with 10 bases remaining between them. CDR1 SGHRS and CDR2 YFSETQ come from the germline V gene. The CDR3 DNA reads as TGCGCCAGCAGCCAGGGCGGCCACACCATATATTTT. Encoded protein: CASSQGGHTIYF.

This chain uses TRBV28 with TRBJ2-1; the match to TRBD2 covers 9 bases. CDR3 size: 13 residues. CDR1 is MDHEN and CDR2 is SYDVKM in the germline V gene. V trimming: 5 bases; J trimming: 7 bases; junction bases outside the gene matches: 3. The CDR3 sequence is CASSTAGGNEQFF. Here the CDR3 DNA reads TGTGCCAGCAGTACAGCGGGAGGAAATGAGCAGTTCTTC. The variable domain in full, with the rest retrieved from reference TRBV28 and TRBJ2-1, is DVKVTQSSRYLVKRTGEKVFLECVQDMDHENMFWYRQDPGLGLRLIYFSYDVKMKEKGDIPEGYSVSREKKERFSLILESASTNQTSMYLCASSTAGGNEQFFGPGTRLTVL.

This clonotype has ten or more counts. The J gene is TRBJ2-4, the V gene TRBV3-1; TRBD1 aligns across 9 bases. The CDR3 spans 17 residues. The V and J ends lost 1 base and 0 bases, in that order; junction bases with no gene match: 4. Germline CDR1 is LGHDT and CDR2 is YNNKEL (reference sequence). CDR3 coding DNA: TGTGCCAGCAGCCAAGGTTGGACAGGGGCAGCCAAAAACATTCAGTACTTC. This encodes CASSQGWTGAAKNIQYF.

Remarks on this clonotype: An end of the junction does not agree with germline; a read error may underlie this. The chain recombines TRBV10-3 with TRBJ2-7; D not certain. Germline V gene lookup returns CDR1 ENHRY and CDR2 SYGVKD. This CDR3 comprises 12 residues. CDR3: CAIGDQPNEQYF. The CDR3 DNA follows: TGTGCCATCGGTGATCAACCCAACGAGCAGTACTTC.

About this clonotype itself: This may come from a read error, since a much larger clone is one base off. The V gene is TRBV20-1, the J gene TRBJ1-1; TRBD1 aligns across 9 bases. CDR3 length: 14 amino acids. Germline CDR1 DFQATT, CDR2 SNEGSKA (reference sequence). The chain's CDR3 is CRARPRDRVTEAFF. The CDR3 region has the DNA TGCAGAGCTAGACCACGGGACAGGGTTACTGAAGCTTTCTTT.

The chain couples TRBV6-2 or TRBV6-3 to TRBJ2-7, with D perhaps TRBD1 (6 bases). The germline gives CDR1 MNHEY, CDR2 SVGEGT. V was cut by 7 bases and J by 2 bases, with 18 bases left in between. The CDR3 is 15 residues long. CDR3 amino acids: CASTLTGPGAYEQYF. In DNA form, the CDR3 reads TGTGCCAGCACCTTGACAGGTCCAGGGGCCTACGAGCAGTACTTC.

This clonotype was detected a few times. V usage is TRBV20-1 and J usage is TRBJ2-7, with a tentative D call TRBD1 (5 bases). V shed 0 bases and J shed 7 bases, with 13 bases lying between them. Germline lookup yields CDR1 DFQATT and CDR2 SNEGSKA (reference sequence). The CDR3 extends over 13 amino acids. In DNA form, the CDR3 reads TGCAGTGCTAGAGAAGACTGGACAAAAGAGCAGTACTTC. As protein: CSAREDWTKEQYF.